A single T cell receptor beta chain is shown here with its context. As yet, its antigen is unknown. Amplification of TCR beta CDR3 regions used RNA as the template. HTBI primers drove first-round RT-PCR of the TCR CDR3. Via MiXCR, TCRdb re-called the multiplex PCR reads, giving one row per CDR3 protein. The profile shows 550,000 to 850,000 distinct CDR3 sequences, under 20% of them singletons. These data are taken from a study of T cells in Graves' hyperthyroidism and ophthalmopathy. Study-wide findings and caveats: The model made its ophthalmopathy prediction, and onset followed a median approximately 6.5 months later.

The CDR3 spans 15 residues. Trimming removed 3 bases at V and 3 bases at J, with 14 bases between. Germline V gives CDR1 LNHDA, CDR2 SQIVND (reference sequence). The source of this sequence is a woman aged 45-59 years with Graves' hyperthyroidism that later progressed to Graves' ophthalmopathy. Sequenced material: blood. This rearrangement joins TRBV19 to TRBJ1-1; maybe TRBD1 (5 bases). The CDR3 protein is CASSIVFGGDTEAFF. CDR3 bases: TGTGCCAGTAGTATCGTTTTCGGGGGTGACACTGAAGCTTTCTTT.